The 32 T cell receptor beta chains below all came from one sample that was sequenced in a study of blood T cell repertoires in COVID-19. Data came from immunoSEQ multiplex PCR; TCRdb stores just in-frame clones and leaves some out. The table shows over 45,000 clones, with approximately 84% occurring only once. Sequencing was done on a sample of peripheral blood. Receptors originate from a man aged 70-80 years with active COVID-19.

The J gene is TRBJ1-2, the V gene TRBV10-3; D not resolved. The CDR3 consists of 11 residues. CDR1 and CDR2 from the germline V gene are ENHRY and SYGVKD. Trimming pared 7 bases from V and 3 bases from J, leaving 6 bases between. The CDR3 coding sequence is TGTGCCATCACTAGTCACTATGGCTACACCTTC. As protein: CAITSHYGYTF.

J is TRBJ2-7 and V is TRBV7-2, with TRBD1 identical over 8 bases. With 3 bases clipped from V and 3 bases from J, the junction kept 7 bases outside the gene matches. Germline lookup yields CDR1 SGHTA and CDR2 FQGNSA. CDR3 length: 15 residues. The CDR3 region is CASSFAGTGNYEQYF. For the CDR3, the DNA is TGTGCCAGCAGCTTCGCCGGGACAGGTAACTACGAGCAGTACTTC.

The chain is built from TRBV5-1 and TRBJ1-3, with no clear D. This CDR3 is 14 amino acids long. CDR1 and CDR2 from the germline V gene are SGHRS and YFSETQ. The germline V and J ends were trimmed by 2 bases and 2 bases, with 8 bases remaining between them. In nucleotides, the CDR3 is TGCGCCAGCAGCTTAGGTCGGGCTGGAAACACCATATATTTT. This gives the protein CASSLGRAGNTIYF.

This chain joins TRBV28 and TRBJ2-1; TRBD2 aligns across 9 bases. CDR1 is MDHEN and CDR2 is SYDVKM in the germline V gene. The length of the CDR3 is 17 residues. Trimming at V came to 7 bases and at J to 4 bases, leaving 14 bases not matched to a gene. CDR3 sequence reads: CASTPPLSSGKYNEQFF. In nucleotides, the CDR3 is TGTGCCAGCACCCCCCCCCTGTCTAGCGGGAAATACAATGAGCAGTTCTTC.

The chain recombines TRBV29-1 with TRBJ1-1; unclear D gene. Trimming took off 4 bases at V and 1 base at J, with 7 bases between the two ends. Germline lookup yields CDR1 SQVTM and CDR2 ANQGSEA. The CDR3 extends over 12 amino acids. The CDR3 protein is CSVGSGNTEAFF. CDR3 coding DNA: TGCAGCGTTGGATCAGGGAACACTGAAGCTTTCTTT.

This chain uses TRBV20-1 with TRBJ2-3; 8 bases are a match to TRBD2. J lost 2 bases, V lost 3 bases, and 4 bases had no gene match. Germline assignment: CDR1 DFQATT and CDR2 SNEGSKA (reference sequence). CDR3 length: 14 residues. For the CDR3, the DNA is TGCAGTGCTAGTACTAGCGGACACACAGATACGCAGTATTTT. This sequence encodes CSASTSGHTDTQYF.

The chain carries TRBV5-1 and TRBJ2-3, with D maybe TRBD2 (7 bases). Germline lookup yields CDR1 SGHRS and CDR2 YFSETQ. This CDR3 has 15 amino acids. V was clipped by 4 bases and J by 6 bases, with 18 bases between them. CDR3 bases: TGCGCCAGCAGCCCCGCTGAGGGGGGGAGGGATACGCAGTATTTT. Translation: CASSPAEGGRDTQYF.

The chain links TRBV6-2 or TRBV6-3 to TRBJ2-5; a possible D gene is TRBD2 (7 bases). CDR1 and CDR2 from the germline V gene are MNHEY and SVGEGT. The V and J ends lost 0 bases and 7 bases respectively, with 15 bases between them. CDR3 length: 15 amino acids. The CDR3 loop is CASSYSASGGGTQYF. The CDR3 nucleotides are TGTGCCAGCAGTTACTCGGCTAGCGGAGGGGGGACCCAGTACTTC.

CDR3 amino acids: CASSLRGGGQPQHF. The CDR3 DNA reads as TGTGCCAGCAGTTTAAGAGGAGGAGGCCAGCCCCAGCATTTT. This chain uses TRBV27 with TRBJ1-5; D not resolved. Trimming took off 2 bases at V and 7 bases at J, with 12 bases between the two ends. This CDR3 has 14 residues. Germline V lookup: CDR1 MNHEY, CDR2 SMNVEV (reference sequence).

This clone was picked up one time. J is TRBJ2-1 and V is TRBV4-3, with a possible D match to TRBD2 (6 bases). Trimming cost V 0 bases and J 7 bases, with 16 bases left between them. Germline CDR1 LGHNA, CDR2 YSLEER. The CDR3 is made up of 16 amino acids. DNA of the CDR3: TGCGCCAGCAGCCAAGAGGTAATAGCGGAGGGGAATGAGCAGTTCTTC. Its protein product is CASSQEVIAEGNEQFF.

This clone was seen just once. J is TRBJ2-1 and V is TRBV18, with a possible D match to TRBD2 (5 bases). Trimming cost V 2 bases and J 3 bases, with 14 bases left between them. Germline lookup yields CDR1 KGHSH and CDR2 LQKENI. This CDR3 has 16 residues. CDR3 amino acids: CASSPGMEAYYNEQFF. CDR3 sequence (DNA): TGTGCCAGCTCACCAGGGATGGAGGCCTACTACAATGAGCAGTTCTTC.

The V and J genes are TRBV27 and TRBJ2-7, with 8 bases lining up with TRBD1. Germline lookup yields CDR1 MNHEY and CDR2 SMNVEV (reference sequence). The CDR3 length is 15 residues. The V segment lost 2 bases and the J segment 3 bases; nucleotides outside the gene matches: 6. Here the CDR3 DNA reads TGTGCCAGCAGTTTAGGACAGGGCAGGGGCTACGAGCAGTACTTC. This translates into CASSLGQGRGYEQYF.

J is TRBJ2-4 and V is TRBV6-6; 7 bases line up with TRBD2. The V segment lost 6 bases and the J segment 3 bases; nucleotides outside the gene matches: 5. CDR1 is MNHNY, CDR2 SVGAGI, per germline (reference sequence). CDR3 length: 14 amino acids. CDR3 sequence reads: CASRPSGIKNIQYF. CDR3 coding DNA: TGTGCCAGCAGGCCTAGCGGAATCAAAAACATTCAGTACTTC.

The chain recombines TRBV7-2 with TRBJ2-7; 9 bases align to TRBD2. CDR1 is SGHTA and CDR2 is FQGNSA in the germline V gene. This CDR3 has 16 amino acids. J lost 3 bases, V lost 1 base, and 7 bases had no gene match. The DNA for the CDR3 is TGTGCCAGCAGCTTAGAAGCTAGCGGGACTTACTACGAGCAGTACTTC. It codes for CASSLEASGTYYEQYF.

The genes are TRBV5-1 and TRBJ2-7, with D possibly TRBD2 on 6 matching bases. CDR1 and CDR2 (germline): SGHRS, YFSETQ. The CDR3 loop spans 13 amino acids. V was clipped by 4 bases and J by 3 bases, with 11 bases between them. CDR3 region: CASSQGLFYEQYF. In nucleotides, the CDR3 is TGCGCCAGCAGCCAAGGACTATTCTACGAGCAGTACTTC.

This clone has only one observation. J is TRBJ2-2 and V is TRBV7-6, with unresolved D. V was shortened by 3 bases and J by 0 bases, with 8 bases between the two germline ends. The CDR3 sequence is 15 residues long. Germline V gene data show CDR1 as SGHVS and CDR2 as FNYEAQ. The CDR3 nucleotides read TGTGCCAGCAGCTTCCTGTCGGCGAACACCGGGGAGCTGTTTTTT. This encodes CASSFLSANTGELFF.

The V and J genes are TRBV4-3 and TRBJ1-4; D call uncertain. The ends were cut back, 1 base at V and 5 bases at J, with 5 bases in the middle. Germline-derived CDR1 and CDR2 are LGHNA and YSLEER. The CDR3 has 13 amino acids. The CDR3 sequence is CASSQGANEKLFF. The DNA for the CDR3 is TGCGCCAGCAGCCAAGGGGCCAATGAAAAACTGTTTTTT.

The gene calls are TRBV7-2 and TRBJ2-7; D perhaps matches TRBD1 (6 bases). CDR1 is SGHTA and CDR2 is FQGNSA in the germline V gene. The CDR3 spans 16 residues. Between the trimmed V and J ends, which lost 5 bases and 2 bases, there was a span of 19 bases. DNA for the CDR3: TGTGCCAGCAGCCCCATGGGGGCTCTACTCACCTACGAGCAGTACTTC. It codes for CASSPMGALLTYEQYF.

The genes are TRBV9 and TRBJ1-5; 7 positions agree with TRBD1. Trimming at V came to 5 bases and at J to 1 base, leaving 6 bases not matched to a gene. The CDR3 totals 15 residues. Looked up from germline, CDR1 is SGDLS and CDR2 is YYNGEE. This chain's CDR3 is CASSMTGSSNQPQHF. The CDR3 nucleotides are TGTGCCAGCAGTATGACAGGGTCGAGCAATCAGCCCCAGCATTTT.

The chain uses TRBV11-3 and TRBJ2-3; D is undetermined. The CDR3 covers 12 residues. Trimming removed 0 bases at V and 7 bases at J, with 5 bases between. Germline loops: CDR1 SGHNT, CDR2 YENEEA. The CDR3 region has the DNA TGTGCCAGCAGCTTAGATCCATATACGCAGTATTTT. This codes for CASSLDPYTQYF. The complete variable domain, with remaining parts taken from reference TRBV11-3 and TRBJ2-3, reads EAGVVQSPRYKIIEKKQPVAFWCNPISGHNTLYWYLQNLGQGPELLIRYENEEAVDDSQLPKDRFSAERLKGVDSTLKIQPAELGDSAVYLCASSLDPYTQYFGPGTRLTVL.

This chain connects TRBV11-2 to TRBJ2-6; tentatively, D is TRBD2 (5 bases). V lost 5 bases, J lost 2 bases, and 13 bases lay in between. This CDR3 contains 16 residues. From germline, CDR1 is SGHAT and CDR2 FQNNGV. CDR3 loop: CASSEVALTGANVLTF. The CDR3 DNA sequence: TGTGCCAGCAGCGAAGTAGCGCTCACTGGGGCCAACGTCCTGACTTTC.

CDR3 nucleotides: TGTGCCAGCAGCACACCTAGTCAGGGTAACCAAGAGACCCAGTACTTC. It encodes CASSTPSQGNQETQYF. The chain carries TRBV5-4 and TRBJ2-5; possibly TRBD1 for D (5 bases). V was shortened by 4 bases and J by 0 bases, with 16 bases between the two germline ends. CDR3 size: 16 residues. Germline CDR1 is SGHNT and CDR2 is YYREEE (reference sequence).

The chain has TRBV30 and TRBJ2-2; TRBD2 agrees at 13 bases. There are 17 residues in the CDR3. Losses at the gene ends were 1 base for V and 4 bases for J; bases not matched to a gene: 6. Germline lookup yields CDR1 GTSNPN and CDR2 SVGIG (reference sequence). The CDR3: CAWSEGLAGAGTGELFF. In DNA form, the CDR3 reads TGTGCCTGGAGTGAAGGACTAGCGGGAGCGGGCACCGGGGAGCTGTTTTTT.

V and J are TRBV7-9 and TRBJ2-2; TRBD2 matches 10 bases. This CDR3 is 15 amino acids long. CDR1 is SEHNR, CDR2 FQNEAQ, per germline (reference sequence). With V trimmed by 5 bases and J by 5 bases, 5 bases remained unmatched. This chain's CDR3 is CASSRTSGATGELFF. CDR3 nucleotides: TGTGCCAGCAGCCGCACTAGCGGGGCAACCGGGGAGCTGTTTTTT.

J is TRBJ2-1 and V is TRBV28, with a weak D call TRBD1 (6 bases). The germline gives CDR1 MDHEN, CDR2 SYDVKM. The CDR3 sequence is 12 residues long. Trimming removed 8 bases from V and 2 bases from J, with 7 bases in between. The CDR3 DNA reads TGTGCCAGCGGGACAACCTACAATGAGCAGTTCTTC. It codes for CASGTTYNEQFF.

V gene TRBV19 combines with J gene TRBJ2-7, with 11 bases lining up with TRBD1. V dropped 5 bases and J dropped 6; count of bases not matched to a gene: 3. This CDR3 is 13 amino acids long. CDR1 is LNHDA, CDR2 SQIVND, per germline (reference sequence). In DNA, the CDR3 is TGTGCCAGTAGTTACGGGACAGGGGGCGAGCAGTACTTC. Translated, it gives CASSYGTGGEQYF.

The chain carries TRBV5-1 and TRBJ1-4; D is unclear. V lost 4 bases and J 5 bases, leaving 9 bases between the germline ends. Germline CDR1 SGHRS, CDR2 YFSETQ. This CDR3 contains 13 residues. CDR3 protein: CASSPESNEKLFF. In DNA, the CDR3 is TGCGCCAGCAGCCCGGAGTCAAATGAAAAACTGTTTTTT.

This chain's CDR3 is CASRAGRGIIVEQFF. The CDR3 nucleotides are TGTGCCAGCAGGGCCGGTCGCGGGATAATAGTTGAGCAGTTCTTC. The chain carries TRBV27 and TRBJ2-1; D might be TRBD2 (6 bases). Trimming removed 6 bases at V and 9 bases at J, with 21 bases between. Germline values: CDR1 MNHEY, CDR2 SMNVEV (reference sequence). The CDR3 has 15 amino acids.

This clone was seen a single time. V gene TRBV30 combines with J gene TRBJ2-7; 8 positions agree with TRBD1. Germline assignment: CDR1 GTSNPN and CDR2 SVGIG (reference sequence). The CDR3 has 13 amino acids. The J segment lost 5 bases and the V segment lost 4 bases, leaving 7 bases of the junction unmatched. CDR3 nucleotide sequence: TGTGCCTGGACCCGGGACAGGCAGAACGAGCAGTACTTC. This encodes CAWTRDRQNEQYF.

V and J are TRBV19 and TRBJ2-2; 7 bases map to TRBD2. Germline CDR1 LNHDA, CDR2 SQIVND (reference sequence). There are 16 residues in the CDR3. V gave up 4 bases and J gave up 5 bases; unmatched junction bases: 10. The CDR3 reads CASSSGGRADTGELFF. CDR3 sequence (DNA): TGTGCCAGTAGTAGCGGTGGGAGGGCTGATACCGGGGAGCTGTTTTTT.

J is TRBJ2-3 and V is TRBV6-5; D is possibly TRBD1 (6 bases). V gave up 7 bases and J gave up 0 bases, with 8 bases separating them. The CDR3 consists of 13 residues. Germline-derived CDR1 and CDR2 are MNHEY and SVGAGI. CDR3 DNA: TGTGCCAGCACGGACAGTAGCACAGATACGCAGTATTTT. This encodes CASTDSSTDTQYF.

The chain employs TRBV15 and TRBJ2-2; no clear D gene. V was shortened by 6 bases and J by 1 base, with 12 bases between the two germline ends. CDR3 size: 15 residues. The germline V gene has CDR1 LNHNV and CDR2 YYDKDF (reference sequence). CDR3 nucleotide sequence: TGTGCCACCAGATTCTCCCGCGGGAACACCGGGGAGCTGTTTTTT. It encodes CATRFSRGNTGELFF. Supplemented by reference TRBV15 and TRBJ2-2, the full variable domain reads DAMVIQNPRYQVTQFGKPVTLSCSQTLNHNVMYWYQQKSSQAPKLLFHYYDKDFNNEADTPDNFQSRRPNTSFCFLDIRSPGLGDTAMYLCATRFSRGNTGELFFGEGSRLTVL.